The TCR beta chain under discussion was sequenced for a study of long-term antiretroviral therapy in people with HIV. All participants with HIV were treated in the United States. Survey-level immunoSEQ v3.0 assays were run. A per-sample goal of roughly 35,000-55,000 T-cell genomes was targeted by sequencing. Sequencing was performed with immunoSEQ multiplex PCR; in TCRdb, only in-frame clones are kept and a portion is missing. Here the sample spans approximately 10,000 clones, about 80% being singletons. In regard to this clone: Antigen unknown.

Whole-study findings and limits: Transplant-donor-level diversity was not reached after ART, though diversity increased. Every time point showed a repertoire led by clones expanded before ART.

The length of the CDR3 is 13 residues. CDR1 SQVTM and CDR2 ANQGSEA come from the germline V gene. V shed 4 bases and J shed 5 bases, with 14 bases lying between them. The TCR comes from a man in his fifties with HIV. The material sequenced was unsorted PBMCs, taken 7 to 7.5 years after starting antiretroviral therapy. V gene TRBV29-1 combines with J gene TRBJ1-1, with D possibly being TRBD1 (5 bases). The CDR3 here is CSVVWGGETEAFF. For the CDR3, the DNA is TGCAGCGTTGTGTGGGGGGGGGAGACTGAAGCTTTCTTT.